This TCR beta chain derives from a study of T-cell reconstitution after alpha-beta-depleted transplantation in children (dated by TCRdb to about 2016). Describing the broader study: T-cell immune reconstitution after TCRalphabeta/CD19-depleted allogeneic hematopoietic cell transplantation in children was quantitatively tracked in the study by means of TCR repertoire profiling.

Receptors were amplified or captured by PCR. Sequenced on an Illumina HiSeq 2500. TCR libraries were prepared with molecular barcoding, using unique molecular identifiers to normalize TCRbeta repertoire quantification. Through fastp at Q25 and MiXCR, TCRdb rebuilt clones from the public reads, retaining in-frame beta chains. Under each unique CDR3 protein, matching rows form one entry showing the most common genes and DNA. Present in this sample are approximately 640,000 distinct CDR3 sequences, over 15% of which were seen just once. The top ten hold about 1.1% of the sample. In the case of this clonotype: Its antigen specificity is not known. Per-base quality was not reported, and no clone a single base away is much larger than it.

The germline V gene encodes CDR1 MNHEY and CDR2 SVGEGT. Between the V and J ends, shortened by 6 bases and 0 bases respectively, the junction contains 11 bases. There are 14 amino acids in the CDR3, from cysteine to phenylalanine inclusive. The only DNA kept is the CDR3, 42 bases in frame from the first base. The chain joins TRBV6-2 or TRBV6-3 to TRBJ1-1; the D region possibly corresponds to TRBD1 (6 bases align). The TCR sequence derives from a human donor who donated a stem cell graft to a child with acute myeloid leukemia. Source: PBMCs from the stem cell graft donor, taken from the stem cell graft. In nucleotides, the sequence is TGTGCCAGCAGCATCGGACAGATGAACACTGAAGCTTTCTTT. Protein translation: CASSIGQMNTEAFF.